This TCR beta chain derives from a study of cytomegalovirus exposure and HLA in healthy donors. Study-wide background: Unique TCRs numbering some 80 million, obtained from HLA-typed donors, made up an early data release. Researchers found that more than 70% of over 350 genotyped donors fell within the Caucasian-associated ancestry cluster.

The CDR3 spans 14 residues. The germline gives CDR1 SGHTA, CDR2 FQGTGA. V shed 5 bases and J shed 9 bases, with 17 bases lying between them. PCR primers comprised 60 Vbeta and 13 Jbeta primers. Measured with immunoSEQ multiplex PCR; TCRdb has only the in-frame clones, and not every one. This sample has approximately 140,000 clones, with about 78% found just once. Comments on this clone: Antigen: not known.

Study-level results: In a later analysis, common viral pathogens appeared linked to several of the most significant clusters.

The chain uses TRBV7-3 and TRBJ1-5, with D possibly matching TRBD1 (5 bases). Sequencing used PBMCs. The sequence derives from a man between 18 and 29 years old in good health and CMV-seronegative. The chain's CDR3 is CASSPGGERGPQHF. In nucleotides, the CDR3 is TGTGCCAGCAGCCCGGGGGGGGAACGGGGGCCCCAGCATTTT.